The clone carrying this T cell receptor (beta chain) was picked up many times. Its antigen is unknown. Molecular barcoding with unique molecular identifiers was used for the TCRbeta library. From the PCR reads, TCRdb called clonotypes with MiXCR, one entry per CDR3 protein. The table has 130,000 to 150,000 distinct CDR3 sequences, 8.8% seen once. This entry comes from a study of T-cell reconstitution after alpha-beta-depleted transplantation in children. The study's findings and limits: Surviving recipient T cells and intrathymic progenitors accounted for some patients' high TCRbeta diversity at day 60. As was reported, about two months after transplant, alpha-beta T cells came from several hundred expanded graft clones.

The trim removed 0 bases at V and 4 bases at J, leaving 6 bases unmatched. CDR3 length: 16 residues. V gene TRBV12-3 or TRBV12-4 combines with J gene TRBJ1-1, with 9 bases fitting TRBD1. The input for sequencing was PBMCs, mostly from graft donor cells, taken 180 days after TCRalphabeta/CD19-depleted stem cell transplant. This sequence was found in a female patient under 10 years old who had a stem cell transplant for congenital amegakaryocytic thrombocytopenia, so the T cells may come from the graft donor. The CDR3 DNA reads as TGTGCCAGCAGTTTAGCGAGGGGACAGGGTAGCACTGAAGCTTTCTTT. Amino acids: CASSLARGQGSTEAFF.